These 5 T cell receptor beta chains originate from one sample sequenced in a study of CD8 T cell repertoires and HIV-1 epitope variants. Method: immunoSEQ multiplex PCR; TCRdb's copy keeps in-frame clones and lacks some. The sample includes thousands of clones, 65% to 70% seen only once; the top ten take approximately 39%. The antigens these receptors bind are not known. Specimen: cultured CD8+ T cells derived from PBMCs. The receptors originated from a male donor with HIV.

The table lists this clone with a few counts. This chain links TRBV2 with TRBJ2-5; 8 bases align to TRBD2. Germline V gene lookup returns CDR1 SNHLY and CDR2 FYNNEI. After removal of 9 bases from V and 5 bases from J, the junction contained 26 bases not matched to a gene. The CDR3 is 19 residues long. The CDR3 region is CARRRKLTSGKGPFETQYF. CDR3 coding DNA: TGTGCCAGACGTCGAAAGCTAACTAGCGGTAAGGGGCCGTTTGAGACCCAGTACTTC. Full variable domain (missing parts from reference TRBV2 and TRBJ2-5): EPEVTQTPSHQVTQMGQEVILRCVPISNHLYFYWYRQILGQKVEFLVSFYNNEISEKSEIFDDQFSVERPDGSNFTLKIRSTKLEDSAMYFCARRRKLTSGKGPFETQYFGPGTRLLVL.

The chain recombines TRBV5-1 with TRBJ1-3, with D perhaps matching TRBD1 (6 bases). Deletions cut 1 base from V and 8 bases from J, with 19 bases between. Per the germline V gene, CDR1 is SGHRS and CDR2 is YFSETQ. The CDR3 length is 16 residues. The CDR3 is CASSLSTRKGVYTIYF. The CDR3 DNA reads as TGCGCCAGCAGCTTGTCTACAAGAAAGGGGGTATACACCATATATTTT.

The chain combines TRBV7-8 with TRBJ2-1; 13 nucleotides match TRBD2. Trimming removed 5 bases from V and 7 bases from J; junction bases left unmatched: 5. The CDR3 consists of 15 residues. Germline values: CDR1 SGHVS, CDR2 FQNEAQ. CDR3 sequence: CASSLGTSGTNEQFF. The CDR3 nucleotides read TGTGCCAGCAGCCTGGGGACTAGCGGGACTAATGAGCAGTTCTTC.

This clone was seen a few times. The CDR3 protein is CASRPPRDGSYEQYF. The CDR3 region has the DNA TGTGCCAGCAGACCACCCCGGGACGGATCCTACGAGCAGTACTTC. The chain has TRBV7-9 and TRBJ2-7; D may correspond to TRBD1 or TRBD2 (5 bases each). The germline V gene encodes CDR1 SEHNR and CDR2 FQNEAQ (reference sequence). The CDR3 contains 15 residues. The V and J ends lost 6 bases and 1 base respectively, with 16 bases between them. Combining the CDR3 with reference TRBV7-9 and TRBJ2-7 gives the whole variable domain DTGVSQNPRHKITKRGQNVTFRCDPISEHNRLYWYRQTLGQGPEFLTYFQNEAQLEKSRLLSDRFSAERPKGSFSTLEIQRTEQGDSAMYLCASRPPRDGSYEQYFGPGTRLTVT.

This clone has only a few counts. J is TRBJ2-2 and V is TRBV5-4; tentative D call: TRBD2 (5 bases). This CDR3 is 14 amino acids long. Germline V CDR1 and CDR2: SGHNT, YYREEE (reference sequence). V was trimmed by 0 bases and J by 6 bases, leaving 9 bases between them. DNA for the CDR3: TGTGCCAGCAGCTTGGATCGAGGGTCCGGGGAGCTGTTTTTT. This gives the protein CASSLDRGSGELFF.